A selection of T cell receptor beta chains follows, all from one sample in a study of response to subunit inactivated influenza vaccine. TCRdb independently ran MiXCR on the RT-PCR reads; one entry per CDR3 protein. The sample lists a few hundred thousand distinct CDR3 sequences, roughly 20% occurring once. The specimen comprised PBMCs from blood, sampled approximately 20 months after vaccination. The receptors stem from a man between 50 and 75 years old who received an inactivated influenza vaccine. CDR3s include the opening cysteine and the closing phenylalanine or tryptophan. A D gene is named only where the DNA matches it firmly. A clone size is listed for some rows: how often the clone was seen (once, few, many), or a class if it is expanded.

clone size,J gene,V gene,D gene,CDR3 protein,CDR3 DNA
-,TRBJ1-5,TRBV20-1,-,CSARDRVGQPQHF,TGCAGTGCTAGGGACCGGGTCGGTCAGCCCCAGCATTTT
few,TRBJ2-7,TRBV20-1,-,CSARGTFKAYEQYF,TGCAGTGCTAGAGGGACATTTAAAGCCTACGAGCAGTACTTC
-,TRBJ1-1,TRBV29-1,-,CSVYDRTTEAFF,TGCAGCGTTTACGACAGGACAACTGAAGCTTTCTTT
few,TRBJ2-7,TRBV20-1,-,CSASDVYEAYEQYF,TGCAGTGCTAGCGACGTCTACGAGGCCTACGAGCAGTACTTC
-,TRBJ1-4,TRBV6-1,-,CASSEGGSNEKLFF,TGTGCCAGCAGTGAGGGGGGATCTAATGAAAAACTGTTTTTT
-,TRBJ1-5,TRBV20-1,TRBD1,CSARDQDRSTDSNQPQHF,TGCAGTGCTAGAGATCAGGACAGGTCCACCGATAGCAATCAGCCCCAGCATTTT
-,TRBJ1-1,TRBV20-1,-,CSAGGQGTREAFF,TGCAGTGCTGGGGGTCAAGGGACACGAGAAGCTTTCTTT
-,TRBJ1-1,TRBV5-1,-,CASSGGVTGTEAFF,TGCGCCAGCAGCGGAGGCGTTACGGGCACTGAAGCTTTCTTT
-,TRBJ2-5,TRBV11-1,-,CASRRDNAAVKTQYF,TGTGCCAGCAGACGAGACAATGCGGCGGTAAAGACCCAGTACTTC
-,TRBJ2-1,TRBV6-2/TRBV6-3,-,CASSPSVGLGQFF,TGTGCCAGCAGCCCCTCAGTCGGACTCGGGCAGTTCTTC
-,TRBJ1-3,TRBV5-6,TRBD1,CASSRPGQRSGNTIYF,TGTGCCAGCAGCCGACCGGGACAGCGCTCTGGAAACACCATATATTTT
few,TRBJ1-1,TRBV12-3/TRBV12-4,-,CASSTNPPTEAFF,TGTGCCAGCAGCACGAATCCACCCACTGAAGCTTTCTTT
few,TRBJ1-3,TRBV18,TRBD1,CASSPSTGTGAGNTIYF,TGTGCCAGCTCACCATCAACCGGGACAGGGGCTGGAAACACCATATATTTT
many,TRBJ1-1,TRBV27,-,CASSRRSLNTEAFF,TGTGCCAGCAGCCGCCGAAGTTTGAACACTGAAGCTTTCTTT